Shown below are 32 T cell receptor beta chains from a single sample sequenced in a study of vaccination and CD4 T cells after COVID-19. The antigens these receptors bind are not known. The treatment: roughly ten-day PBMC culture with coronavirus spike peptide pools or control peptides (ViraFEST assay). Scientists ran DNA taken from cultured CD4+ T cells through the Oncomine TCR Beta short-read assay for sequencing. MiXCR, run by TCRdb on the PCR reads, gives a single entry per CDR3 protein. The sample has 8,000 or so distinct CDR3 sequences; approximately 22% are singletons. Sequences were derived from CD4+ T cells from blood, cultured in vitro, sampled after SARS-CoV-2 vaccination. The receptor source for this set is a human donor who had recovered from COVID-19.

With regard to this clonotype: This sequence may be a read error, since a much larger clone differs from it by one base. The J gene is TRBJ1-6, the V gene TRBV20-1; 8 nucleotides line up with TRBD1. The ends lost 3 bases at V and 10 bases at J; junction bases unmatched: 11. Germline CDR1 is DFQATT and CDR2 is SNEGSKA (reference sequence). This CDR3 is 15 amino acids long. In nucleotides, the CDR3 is TGCAGTGCTAGGCCCCACGGACAGGGTAAATCACCCCTCCACTTT. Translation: CSARPHGQGKSPLHF.

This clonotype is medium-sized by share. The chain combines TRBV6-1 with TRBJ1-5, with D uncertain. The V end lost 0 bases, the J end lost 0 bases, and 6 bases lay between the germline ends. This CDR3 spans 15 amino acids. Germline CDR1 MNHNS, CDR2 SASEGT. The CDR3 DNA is TGTGCCAGCAGTGAAGCAGGCGCTAGCAATCAGCCCCAGCATTTT. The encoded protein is CASSEAGASNQPQHF.

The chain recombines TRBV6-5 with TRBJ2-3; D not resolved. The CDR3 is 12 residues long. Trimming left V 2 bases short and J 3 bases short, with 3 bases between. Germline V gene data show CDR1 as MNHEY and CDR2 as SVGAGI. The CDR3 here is CASSYETDTQYF. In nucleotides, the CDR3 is TGTGCCAGCAGTTACGAAACAGATACGCAGTATTTT.

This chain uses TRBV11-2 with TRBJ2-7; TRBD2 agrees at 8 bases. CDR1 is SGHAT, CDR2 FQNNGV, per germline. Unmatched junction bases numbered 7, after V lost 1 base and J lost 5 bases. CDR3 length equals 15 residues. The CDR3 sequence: CASSLAPAGVHEQYF. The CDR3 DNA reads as TGTGCCAGCAGCTTAGCCCCAGCGGGAGTTCACGAGCAGTACTTC.

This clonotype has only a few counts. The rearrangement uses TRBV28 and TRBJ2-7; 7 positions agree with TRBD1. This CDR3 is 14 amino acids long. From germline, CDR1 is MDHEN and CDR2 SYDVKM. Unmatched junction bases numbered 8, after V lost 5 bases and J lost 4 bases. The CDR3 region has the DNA TGTGCCAGCAGTATCCAGACAGGGCTTTACGAGCAGTACTTC. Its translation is CASSIQTGLYEQYF.

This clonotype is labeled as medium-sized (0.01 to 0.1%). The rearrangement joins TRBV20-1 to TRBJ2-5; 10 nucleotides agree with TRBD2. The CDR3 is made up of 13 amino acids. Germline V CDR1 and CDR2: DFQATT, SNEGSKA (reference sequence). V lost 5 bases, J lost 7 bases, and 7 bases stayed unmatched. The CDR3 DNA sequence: TGCAGTGCTGGACTAGCGGACCGGGGGACCCAGTACTTC. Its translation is CSAGLADRGTQYF.

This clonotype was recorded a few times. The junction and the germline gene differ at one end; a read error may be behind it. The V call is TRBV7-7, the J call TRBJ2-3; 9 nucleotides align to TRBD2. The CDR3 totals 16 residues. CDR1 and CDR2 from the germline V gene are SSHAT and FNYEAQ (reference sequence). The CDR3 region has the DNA TGTGCTAGCAGCTTAGCGCTATCTAGCGGGATGGATACGCAGTATTTT. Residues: CASSLALSSGMDTQYF. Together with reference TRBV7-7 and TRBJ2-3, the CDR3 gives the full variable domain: GAGVSQSPRYKVTKRGQDVTLRCDPISSHATLYWYQQALGQGPEFLTYFNYEAQPDKSGLPSDRFSAERPEGSISTLTIQRTEQRDSAMYRCASSLALSSGMDTQYFGPGTRLTVL.

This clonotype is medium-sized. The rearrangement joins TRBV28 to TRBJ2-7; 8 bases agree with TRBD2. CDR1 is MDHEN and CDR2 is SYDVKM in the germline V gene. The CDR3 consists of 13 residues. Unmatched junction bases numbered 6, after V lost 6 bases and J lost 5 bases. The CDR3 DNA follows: TGTGCCAGCAGGAAGCCGGGACTAGACGAGCAGTACTTC. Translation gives CASRKPGLDEQYF.

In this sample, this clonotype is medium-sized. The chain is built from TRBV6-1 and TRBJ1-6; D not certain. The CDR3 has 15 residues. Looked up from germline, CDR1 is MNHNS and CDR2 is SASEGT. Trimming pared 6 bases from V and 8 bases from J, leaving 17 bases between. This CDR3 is CASRNPGPGDSPLHF. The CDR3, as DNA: TGTGCCAGCAGGAACCCCGGGCCTGGAGATTCACCCCTCCACTTT.

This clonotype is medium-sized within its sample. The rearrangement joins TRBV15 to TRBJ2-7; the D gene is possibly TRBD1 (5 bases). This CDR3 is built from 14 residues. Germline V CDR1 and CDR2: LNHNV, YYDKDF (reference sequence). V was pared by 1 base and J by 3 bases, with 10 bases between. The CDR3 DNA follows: TGTGCCACCAGCAGAGTAAAGACAGACTACGAGCAGTACTTC. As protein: CATSRVKTDYEQYF.

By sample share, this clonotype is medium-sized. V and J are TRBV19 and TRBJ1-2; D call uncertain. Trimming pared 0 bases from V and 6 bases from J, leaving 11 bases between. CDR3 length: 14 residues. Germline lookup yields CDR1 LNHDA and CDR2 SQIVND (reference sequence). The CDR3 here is CASSIDWAANGYTF. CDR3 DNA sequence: TGTGCCAGTAGTATAGATTGGGCGGCCAATGGCTACACCTTC.

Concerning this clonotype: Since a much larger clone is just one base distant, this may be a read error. CDR3 bases: TGTGTCAGCAGCTATCTAGGACCAGACAGGGGAGAGACCCAGTACTTC. Translation gives CVSSYLGPDRGETQYF. V is TRBV7-6 and J is TRBJ2-5; 8 bases line up with TRBD1. CDR3 size: 16 residues. CDR1 and CDR2 from the germline V gene are SGHVS and FNYEAQ.

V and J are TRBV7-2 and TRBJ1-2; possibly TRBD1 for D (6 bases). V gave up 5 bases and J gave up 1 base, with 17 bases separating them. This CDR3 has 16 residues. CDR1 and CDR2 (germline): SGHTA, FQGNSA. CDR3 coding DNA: TGTGCCAGCAGCCTCCTCCCCGGGACACTTAACTATGGCTACACCTTC. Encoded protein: CASSLLPGTLNYGYTF.

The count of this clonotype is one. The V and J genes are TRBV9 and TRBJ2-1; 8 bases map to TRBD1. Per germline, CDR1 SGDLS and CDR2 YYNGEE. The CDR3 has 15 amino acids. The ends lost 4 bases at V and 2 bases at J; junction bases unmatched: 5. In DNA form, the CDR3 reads TGTGCCAGCAGCCCCAGACAGGGGACCTACAATGAGCAGTTCTTC. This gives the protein CASSPRQGTYNEQFF.

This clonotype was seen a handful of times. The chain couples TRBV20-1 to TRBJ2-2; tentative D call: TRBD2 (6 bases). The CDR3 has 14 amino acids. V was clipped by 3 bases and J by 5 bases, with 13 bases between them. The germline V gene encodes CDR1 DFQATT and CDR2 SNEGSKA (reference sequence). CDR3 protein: CSARVGGSTGELFF. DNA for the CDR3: TGCAGTGCTAGGGTGGGGGGTAGTACCGGGGAGCTGTTTTTT.

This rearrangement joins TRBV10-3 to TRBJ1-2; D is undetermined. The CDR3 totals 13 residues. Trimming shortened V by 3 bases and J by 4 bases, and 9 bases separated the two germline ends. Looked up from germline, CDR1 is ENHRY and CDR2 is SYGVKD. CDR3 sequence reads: CAISDNGGYGYTF. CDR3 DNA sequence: TGTGCCATCAGTGACAACGGAGGCTATGGCTACACCTTC.

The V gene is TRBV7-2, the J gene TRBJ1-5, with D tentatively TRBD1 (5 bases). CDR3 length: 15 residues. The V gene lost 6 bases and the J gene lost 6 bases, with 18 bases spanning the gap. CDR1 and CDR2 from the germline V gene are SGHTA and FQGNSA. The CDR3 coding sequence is TGTGCCAGCAGACAGGATCGGGGTTCCGGTCAGCCCCAGCATTTT. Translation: CASRQDRGSGQPQHF. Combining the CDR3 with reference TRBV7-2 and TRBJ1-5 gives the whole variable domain GAGVSQSPSNKVTEKGKDVELRCDPISGHTALYWYRQSLGQGLEFLIYFQGNSAPDKSGLPSDRFSAERTGGSVSTLTIQRTQQEDSAVYLCASRQDRGSGQPQHFGDGTRLSIL.

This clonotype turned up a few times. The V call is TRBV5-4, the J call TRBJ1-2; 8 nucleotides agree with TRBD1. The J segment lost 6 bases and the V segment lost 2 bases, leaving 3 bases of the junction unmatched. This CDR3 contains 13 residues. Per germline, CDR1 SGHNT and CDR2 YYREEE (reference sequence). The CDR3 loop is CASSFQQGDGYTF. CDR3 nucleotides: TGTGCCAGCAGCTTCCAACAGGGGGATGGCTACACCTTC.

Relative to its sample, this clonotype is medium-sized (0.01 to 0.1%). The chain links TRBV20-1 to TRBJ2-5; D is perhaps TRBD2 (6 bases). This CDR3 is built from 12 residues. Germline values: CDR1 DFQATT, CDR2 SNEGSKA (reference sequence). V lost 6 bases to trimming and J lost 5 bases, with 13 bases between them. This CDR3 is CSAVGGVETQYF. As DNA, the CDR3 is TGCAGTGCGGTGGGCGGGGTTGAGACCCAGTACTTC.

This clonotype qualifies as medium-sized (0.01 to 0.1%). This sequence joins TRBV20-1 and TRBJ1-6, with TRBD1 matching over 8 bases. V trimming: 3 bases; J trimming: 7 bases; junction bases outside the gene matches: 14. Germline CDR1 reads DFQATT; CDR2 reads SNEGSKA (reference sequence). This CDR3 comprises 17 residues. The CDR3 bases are TGCAGTGCTAGGTTTGTTACCGGGGACAGGACCAATTCACCCCTCCACTTT. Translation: CSARFVTGDRTNSPLHF.

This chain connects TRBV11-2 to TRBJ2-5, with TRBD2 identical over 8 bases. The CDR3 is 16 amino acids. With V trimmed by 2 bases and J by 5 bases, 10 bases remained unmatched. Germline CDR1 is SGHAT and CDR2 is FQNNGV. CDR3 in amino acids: CASSLTSSGHGETQYF. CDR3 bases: TGTGCCAGCAGCTTAACATCTAGCGGGCATGGGGAGACCCAGTACTTC.

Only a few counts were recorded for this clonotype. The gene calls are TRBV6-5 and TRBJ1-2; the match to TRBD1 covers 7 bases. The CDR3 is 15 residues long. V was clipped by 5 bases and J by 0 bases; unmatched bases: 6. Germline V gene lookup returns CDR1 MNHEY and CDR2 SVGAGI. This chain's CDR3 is CASSTRQGANYGYTF. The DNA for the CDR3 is TGTGCCAGCAGTACTCGACAGGGAGCTAACTATGGCTACACCTTC.

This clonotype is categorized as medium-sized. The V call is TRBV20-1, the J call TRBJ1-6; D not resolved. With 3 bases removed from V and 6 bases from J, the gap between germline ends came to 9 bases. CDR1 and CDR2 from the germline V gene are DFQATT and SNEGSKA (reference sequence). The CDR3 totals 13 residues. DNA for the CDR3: TGCAGTGCTAGTTTTCGACGTAATTCACCCCTCCACTTT. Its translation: CSASFRRNSPLHF.

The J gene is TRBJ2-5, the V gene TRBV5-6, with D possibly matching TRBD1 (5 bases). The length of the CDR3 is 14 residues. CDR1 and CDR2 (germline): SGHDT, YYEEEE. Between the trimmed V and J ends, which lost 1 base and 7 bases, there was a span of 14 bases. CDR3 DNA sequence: TGTGCCAGCAGCTTGTACAGGCGACCAGGGACCCAGTACTTC. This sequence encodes CASSLYRRPGTQYF.

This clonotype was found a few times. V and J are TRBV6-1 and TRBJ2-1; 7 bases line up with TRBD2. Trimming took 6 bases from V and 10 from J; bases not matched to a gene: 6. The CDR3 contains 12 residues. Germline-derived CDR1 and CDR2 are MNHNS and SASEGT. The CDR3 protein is CASRTSFYEQFF. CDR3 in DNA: TGTGCCAGCAGGACTAGCTTTTACGAGCAGTTCTTC.

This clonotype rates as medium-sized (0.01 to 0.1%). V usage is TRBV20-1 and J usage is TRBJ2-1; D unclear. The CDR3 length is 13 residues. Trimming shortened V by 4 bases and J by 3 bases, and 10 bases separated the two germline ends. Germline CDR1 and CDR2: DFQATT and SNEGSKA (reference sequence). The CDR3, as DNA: TGCAGTGCTATTGACCCGGTCTACAATGAGCAGTTCTTC. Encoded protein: CSAIDPVYNEQFF.

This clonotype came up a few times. The CDR3 DNA follows: TGTGCCAGCAGTTTTTTAGGGGGCCGGTCACCCCTCCACTTT. Protein product: CASSFLGGRSPLHF. The chain recombines TRBV28 with TRBJ1-6; 7 positions agree with TRBD1. CDR3 length equals 14 residues. Germline assignment: CDR1 MDHEN and CDR2 SYDVKM. The trim removed 3 bases at V and 10 bases at J, leaving 6 bases unmatched. Full variable domain (outside the CDR3, taken from reference TRBV28 and TRBJ1-6): DVKVTQSSRYLVKRTGEKVFLECVQDMDHENMFWYRQDPGLGLRLIYFSYDVKMKEKGDIPEGYSVSREKKERFSLILESASTNQTSMYLCASSFLGGRSPLHFGNGTRLTVT.

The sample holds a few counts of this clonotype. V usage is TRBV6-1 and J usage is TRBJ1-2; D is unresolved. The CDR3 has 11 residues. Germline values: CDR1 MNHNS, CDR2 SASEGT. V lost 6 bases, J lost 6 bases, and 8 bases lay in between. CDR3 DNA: TGTGCCAGCAGCCCCGGTAATGGCTACACCTTC. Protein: CASSPGNGYTF.

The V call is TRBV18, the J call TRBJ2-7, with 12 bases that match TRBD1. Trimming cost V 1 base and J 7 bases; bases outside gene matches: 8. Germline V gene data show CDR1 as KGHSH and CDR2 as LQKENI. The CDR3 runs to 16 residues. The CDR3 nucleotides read TGTGCCAGCTCACCACTACCGGGACAGGGGGCACGGGAGCAGTACTTC. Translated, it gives CASSPLPGQGAREQYF.

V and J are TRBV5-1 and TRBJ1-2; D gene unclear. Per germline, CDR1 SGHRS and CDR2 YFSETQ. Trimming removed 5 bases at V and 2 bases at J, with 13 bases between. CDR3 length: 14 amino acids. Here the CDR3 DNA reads TGCGCCAGCAGTACCCTAGGAGGAAACTATGGCTACACCTTC. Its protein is CASSTLGGNYGYTF.

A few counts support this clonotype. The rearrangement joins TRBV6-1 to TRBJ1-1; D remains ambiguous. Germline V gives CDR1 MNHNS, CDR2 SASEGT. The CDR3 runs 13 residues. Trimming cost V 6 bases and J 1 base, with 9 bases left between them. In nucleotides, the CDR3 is TGTGCCAGCAGAACGCTACCGAACACTGAAGCTTTCTTT. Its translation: CASRTLPNTEAFF.

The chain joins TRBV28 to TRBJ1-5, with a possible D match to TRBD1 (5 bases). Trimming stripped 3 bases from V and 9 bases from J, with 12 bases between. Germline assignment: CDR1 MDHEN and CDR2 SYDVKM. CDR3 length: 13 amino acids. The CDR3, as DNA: TGTGCCAGCAGTTTGGGGGGAACACGGCCCCAGCATTTT. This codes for CASSLGGTRPQHF.